This T cell receptor (beta chain) was recorded in a study of long-term antiretroviral therapy in people with HIV. Investigators performed immunoSEQ version v3.0 at survey level. The assay was immunoSEQ multiplex PCR, and TCRdb's table has in-frame clones only and misses some. The data show about 33,000 clones, with about 74% seen just once and just over 7% held by the top ten. The CDR3 spans 15 residues. V trimming: 2 bases; J trimming: 8 bases; junction bases outside the gene matches: 8. CDR1 is MNHEY, CDR2 SMNVEV, per germline (reference sequence). This receptor was identified in a woman aged 50 to 60 with HIV. Material: unsorted PBMCs, obtained 2 years after starting antiretroviral therapy. The chain couples TRBV27 to TRBJ2-1, with 8 bases lining up with TRBD2. The CDR3 sequence is CASSLARGGLHEQFF. CDR3 nucleotides: TGTGCCAGCAGTTTAGCCCGGGGGGGCCTTCATGAGCAGTTCTTC.